Presented here are 30 T cell receptor beta chains from one specimen sequenced in a study of blood T cells in healthy people across ages. Sample-barcoded 5' priming and a J-beta primer mix drove a second PCR of about 6 to 12 cycles. TCRdb re-called the 5' RACE reads with MiXCR, one entry per CDR3 protein. Of 1.5 million to 2 million distinct CDR3 sequences in the sample, roughly 27% were seen once. Sequencing used blood. Every receptor here comes from a woman aged 30 to 39 in good health.

The chain carries TRBV6-2 or TRBV6-3 and TRBJ2-7; D possibly corresponds to TRBD1 (5 bases). V was pared by 7 bases and J by 6 bases, with 19 bases between. CDR1 and CDR2 (germline): MNHEY, SVGEGT. The CDR3 covers 14 residues. The CDR3 region is CASTFRGFGGEQYF. The CDR3 nucleotides read TGTGCCAGCACGTTTAGGGGCTTCGGTGGCGAGCAGTACTTC.

This clonotype came up a few times. This chain connects TRBV4-3 to TRBJ1-5; D not certain. Looked up from germline, CDR1 is LGHNA and CDR2 is YSLEER. CDR3 length equals 16 residues. Trimming shortened V by 0 bases and J by 0 bases, and 9 bases separated the two germline ends. Written as DNA, the CDR3 is TGCGCCAGCAGCCAAGATCGAGGGTCTAGCAATCAGCCCCAGCATTTT. It specifies CASSQDRGSSNQPQHF.

The CDR3: CASSVVPGPNYGYTF. In nucleotides, the CDR3 is TGTGCCAGCAGCGTAGTCCCCGGACCTAACTATGGCTACACCTTC. The chain carries TRBV9 and TRBJ1-2; unclear D gene. CDR1 and CDR2 (germline): SGDLS, YYNGEE. The CDR3 loop spans 15 amino acids. The V gene lost 0 bases and the J gene lost 0 bases, with 9 bases spanning the gap.

The chain combines TRBV6-2 or TRBV6-3 with TRBJ1-1; D is uncertain. The germline V and J ends were trimmed by 11 bases and 0 bases, with 10 bases remaining between them. The germline V gene has CDR1 MNHEY and CDR2 SVGEGT. This CDR3 is built from 12 residues. The CDR3 sequence: CAATLMNTEAFF. CDR3 in DNA: TGTGCCGCCACACTCATGAACACTGAAGCTTTCTTT.

This clonotype was recorded at least ten times. The V gene is TRBV7-2, the J gene TRBJ2-7, with D maybe TRBD1 (5 bases). Between the trimmed V and J ends, which lost 1 base and 6 bases, there was a span of 13 bases. Germline V lookup: CDR1 SGHTA, CDR2 FQGNSA. The CDR3 is 14 amino acids. The CDR3 sequence is CASSLGQSHPEQYF. The CDR3 region has the DNA TGTGCCAGCAGCTTAGGACAGTCCCATCCCGAGCAGTACTTC.

V gene TRBV5-1 combines with J gene TRBJ2-2, with D uncertain. Trimming cost V 2 bases and J 7 bases, with 15 bases left between them. The CDR3 has 15 residues. Per the germline V gene, CDR1 is SGHRS and CDR2 is YFSETQ. CDR3 nucleotide sequence: TGCGCCAGCAGCTTCGGGCAGGTGCCAGGCGGGGAGCTGTTTTTT. This codes for CASSFGQVPGGELFF.

The chain combines TRBV6-1 with TRBJ2-3; TRBD2 aligns across 11 bases. V was clipped by 11 bases and J by 3 bases; unmatched bases: 13. Germline V gene lookup returns CDR1 MNHNS and CDR2 SASEGT. The CDR3 is 16 residues long. Here the CDR3 reads CACGRTSGGWTDTQYF. The CDR3 coding sequence is TGTGCCTGCGGACGAACTAGCGGGGGTTGGACAGATACGCAGTATTTT.

A note on this clonotype: A much larger clone lies one base from this, so it may be a read error. CDR3 in amino acids: CATSGKAEGNIQYF. In nucleotides, the CDR3 is TGTGCCACCAGTGGGAAGGCCGAGGGGAACATTCAGTACTTC. This rearrangement joins TRBV24-1 to TRBJ2-4; the D call may be TRBD1 or TRBD2 (5 bases each). V shed 5 bases and J shed 7 bases, with 14 bases lying between them. The CDR3 is 14 residues long. Looked up from germline, CDR1 is KGHDR and CDR2 is SFDVKD.

Many counts were recorded for this clonotype. The chain recombines TRBV7-2 with TRBJ2-1; weak D call: TRBD2 (5 bases). The CDR3 is 13 amino acids. Germline CDR1 reads SGHTA; CDR2 reads FQGNSA. Trimming stripped 4 bases from V and 5 bases from J, with 9 bases between. The CDR3 loop is CASSSAGNNEQFF. The DNA of the CDR3 is TGTGCCAGCAGCTCTGCCGGGAACAATGAGCAGTTCTTC.

This chain connects TRBV29-1 to TRBJ2-4; a weak D match, TRBD2 (5 bases). Germline assignment: CDR1 SQVTM and CDR2 ANQGSEA. The CDR3 totals 14 residues. The V end was cut by 4 bases, the J end by 1 base, with 11 bases between. The CDR3 nucleotides are TGCAGCGTTGGGGATAGAGGGGCCAAAAACATTCAGTACTTC. Translated: CSVGDRGAKNIQYF.

This clonotype was seen ten or more times. V usage is TRBV4-1 and J usage is TRBJ2-5; perhaps TRBD2 as D (5 bases). CDR3 length equals 15 residues. Germline assignment: CDR1 MGHRA and CDR2 YSYEKL. V was trimmed by 1 base and J by 5 bases, leaving 14 bases between them. The CDR3: CASSQGVLARETQYF. The CDR3 nucleotides read TGCGCCAGCAGCCAAGGAGTGCTAGCCCGTGAGACCCAGTACTTC.

This clonotype was detected ten times or more. The CDR3 coding sequence is TGCAGTGCTCCGGGACAGGGGGCGCTAAGCTCCTACAATGAGCAGTTCTTC. This sequence encodes CSAPGQGALSSYNEQFF. The chain is built from TRBV20-1 and TRBJ2-1; 12 nucleotides align to TRBD1. The V and J ends lost 5 bases and 0 bases, in that order; junction bases with no gene match: 8. Germline V lookup: CDR1 DFQATT, CDR2 SNEGSKA (reference sequence). The CDR3 extends over 17 amino acids.

This clonotype appeared many times. The chain employs TRBV12-3 or TRBV12-4 and TRBJ2-7, with D perhaps TRBD1 or TRBD2 (5 bases each). Trimming removed 7 bases at V and 3 bases at J, with 16 bases between. The CDR3 length is 14 residues. CDR3 sequence (DNA): TGTGCCAGCACCGGGACCTTAATGGACTACGAGCAGTACTTC. Encoded protein: CASTGTLMDYEQYF.

Worth noting for this clonotype: At one of its ends the junction is not consistent with the germline gene, which may arise from a read error. The rearrangement links TRBV7-2 to TRBJ1-1; no clear D. From germline, CDR1 is SGHTA and CDR2 FQGNSA. The CDR3 is 13 residues long. The CDR3 DNA reads TGTGCCAGCAGCTTAGGAAGGAACATTGAAGCTTTCTTT. This translates into CASSLGRNIEAFF.

Note on this clonotype: A read error may account for a junction end that differs from germline. The rearrangement joins TRBV28 to TRBJ2-7; 7 bases align to TRBD2. The last part of the DNA fits TRBJ2-5 better; the J call may be wrong. The CDR3 runs to 17 residues. Germline assignment: CDR1 MDHEN and CDR2 SYDVKM. The CDR3 DNA reads TGTGCCAGTAGTTTGAGTGTCGGACTAGGATCATGGGAGACCCAGTACTTC. This gives the protein CASSLSVGLGSWETQYF.

The J gene is TRBJ2-5, the V gene TRBV7-9, with D hard to call. CDR3 length: 14 residues. The germline CDR1 and CDR2 sequences are SEHNR and FQNEAQ (reference sequence). The V end lost 1 base, the J end lost 11 bases, and 17 bases lay between the germline ends. CDR3 sequence: CASSLDGLPDGQYF. The CDR3 region has the DNA TGTGCCAGCAGCTTAGATGGCCTCCCGGACGGGCAGTACTTC.

The genes are TRBV20-1 and TRBJ2-5; tentative D call: TRBD2 (5 bases). V lost 3 bases and J lost 5, with 16 bases in between. The CDR3 loop spans 14 amino acids. Germline V gene sequence: CDR1 DFQATT, CDR2 SNEGSKA (reference sequence). The CDR3, as DNA: TGCAGTGCTAGCGAACCTTATCGAGGGGAGACCCAGTACTTC. Translation: CSASEPYRGETQYF.

The CDR3, as DNA: TGCAGTCCTGGGACGGGGTATGGGGGTGGCTACACCTTC. It is translated as CSPGTGYGGGYTF. This rearrangement joins TRBV20-1 to TRBJ1-2, with D perhaps TRBD1 (5 bases). V shed 8 bases and J shed 7 bases, with 20 bases lying between them. CDR1 is DFQATT, CDR2 SNEGSKA, per germline (reference sequence). This CDR3 has 13 amino acids.

The chain combines TRBV4-2 with TRBJ1-1; possibly TRBD1 for D (5 bases). This CDR3 is 17 amino acids long. Germline assignment: CDR1 LGHNA and CDR2 YNFKEQ. With 0 bases removed from V and 1 base from J, the gap between germline ends came to 15 bases. The CDR3 nucleotides read TGTGCCAGCAGCCAAGATGGGGGAACAGCCTCGAACACTGAAGCTTTCTTT. Protein: CASSQDGGTASNTEAFF.

A few counts support this clonotype. The chain is built from TRBV28 and TRBJ2-1; 10 bases are shared with TRBD1. V was clipped by 6 bases and J by 3 bases; unmatched bases: 5. Germline V lookup: CDR1 MDHEN, CDR2 SYDVKM. CDR3 size: 15 residues. The CDR3 sequence: CASRDRDRGYNEQFF. In nucleotides, the CDR3 is TGTGCCAGCAGGGACCGGGACAGGGGCTACAATGAGCAGTTCTTC.

About this clonotype: A read error may be the cause here, since a much bigger clone is one base away. The J gene is TRBJ2-5, the V gene TRBV12-3 or TRBV12-4; D is unclear. V was clipped by 2 bases and J by 5 bases, with 9 bases between them. The CDR3 has 13 amino acids. The CDR3 coding sequence is TGTGCCAGCAGTTTATTACAGAACGAGACCCAGTACTTC. This gives the protein CASSLLQNETQYF.

The sample holds a few counts of this clonotype. J is TRBJ2-5 and V is TRBV27, with a tentative D call TRBD2 (7 bases). This CDR3 is 15 amino acids long. Germline-derived CDR1 and CDR2 are MNHEY and SMNVEV (reference sequence). V lost 7 bases to trimming and J lost 2 bases, with 17 bases between them. The CDR3 DNA reads TGTGCCAGCAAAGTTTTCGGGGGGCAGCAAGAGACCCAGTACTTC. Its protein is CASKVFGGQQETQYF.

This clonotype was counted between two and nine times. This chain joins TRBV20-1 and TRBJ2-7, with TRBD2 identical over 9 bases. The better agreement between TRBJ2-5 and the DNA end casts doubt on the J call. The CDR3 is 15 amino acids. Germline V CDR1 and CDR2: DFQATT, SNEGSKA (reference sequence). CDR3 coding DNA: TGCAGTGGCGGCGTGAGGACTAGCGAAAAAGAGACCCAGTACTTC. Protein sequence: CSGGVRTSEKETQYF.

This clonotype has at least ten counts. The CDR3 spells CASSLLPSSYEQYF. CDR3 nucleotide sequence: TGCGCCAGCAGCTTGTTGCCCAGCTCCTACGAGCAGTACTTC. The chain has TRBV5-1 and TRBJ2-7; D ambiguous. The CDR3 length is 14 residues. Germline CDR1 SGHRS, CDR2 YFSETQ. Trimming pared 1 base from V and 0 bases from J, leaving 8 bases between. Supplemented by reference TRBV5-1 and TRBJ2-7, the full variable domain reads KAGVTQTPRYLIKTRGQQVTLSCSPISGHRSVSWYQQTPGQGLQFLFEYFSETQRNKGNFPGRFSGRQFSNSRSEMNVSTLELGDSALYLCASSLLPSSYEQYFGPGTRLTVT.

A note on this clonotype: A read error may explain this, as a much larger clone is one base away. V and J are TRBV29-1 and TRBJ2-5; no firm D call. CDR1 SQVTM and CDR2 ANQGSEA come from the germline V gene. The CDR3 totals 14 residues. V was cut by 7 bases and J by 11 bases, with 26 bases left in between. DNA for the CDR3: TGCAGCGCCCAGGAAGGTAGCCTAACCTACGGGCAGTACTTC. It is translated as CSAQEGSLTYGQYF.

The chain links TRBV12-3 or TRBV12-4 to TRBJ1-5, with TRBD1 identical over 10 bases. The V gene end was trimmed by 6 bases and the J gene end by 9 bases; junction bases not matched to a gene: 5. CDR3 length: 13 amino acids. CDR3 DNA: TGTGCCAGCAGAAGGACAGGGGGTCCGCCCCAGCATTTT. As protein: CASRRTGGPPQHF.

The chain is built from TRBV20-1 and TRBJ2-7; TRBD2 matches at 8 bases. Trimming cost V 3 bases and J 5 bases; bases outside gene matches: 9. Germline CDR1 and CDR2: DFQATT and SNEGSKA (reference sequence). CDR3 length: 14 amino acids. Written as DNA, the CDR3 is TGCAGTGCTAGTCGGGGCGGGGGGTCCGACGAGCAGTACTTC. It specifies CSASRGGGSDEQYF.

A few counts support this clonotype. The chain combines TRBV24-1 with TRBJ1-2; D possibly corresponds to TRBD1 (5 bases). The germline CDR1 and CDR2 sequences are KGHDR and SFDVKD. The CDR3 is 11 residues long. The ends were cut back, 9 bases at V and 3 bases at J, with 7 bases in the middle. The CDR3 region has the DNA TGTGCCACCCCGACAGACTATGGCTACACCTTC. This sequence encodes CATPTDYGYTF.

The V call is TRBV20-1, the J call TRBJ1-5; possibly TRBD1 for D (6 bases). Trimming removed 6 bases from V and 6 bases from J, with 18 bases in between. The germline CDR1 and CDR2 sequences are DFQATT and SNEGSKA (reference sequence). The CDR3 covers 14 residues. This chain's CDR3 is CSAPDSRGVQPQHF. The CDR3, as DNA: TGCAGTGCACCGGACAGCCGAGGGGTTCAGCCCCAGCATTTT.

The genes are TRBV5-1 and TRBJ1-1; 8 bases align to TRBD1. The J segment lost 1 base and the V segment lost 7 bases, leaving 3 bases of the junction unmatched. The germline V gene encodes CDR1 SGHRS and CDR2 YFSETQ. CDR3 length: 13 amino acids. CDR3 sequence reads: CASGDRSNTEAFF. DNA of the CDR3: TGCGCCAGCGGGGACAGGTCGAACACTGAAGCTTTCTTT.